Listed below are T cell receptor beta chains from one sample, sequenced in a study of shared clonotypes between healthy human individuals. This table comes from immunoSEQ multiplex PCR, and its TCRdb copy is limited to in-frame clones, with some not included. This table holds millions of clones, 85% to 95% found once. What was sequenced was naive CD4+ T cells sorted from blood. Receptors were obtained from a man aged 18 to 29 in good health. CDR3s include the opening cysteine and the closing phenylalanine or tryptophan. A D gene is named only where the DNA matches it firmly. Size values are once, few and many counts, or a class for expanded clones, and some rows have none.

j_gene: TRBJ1-3
abundance: NA
v_gene: TRBV30
d_gene: NA
CDR3nt: TGTGCCTTACTGACCGGCTCTGGAAACACCATATATTTT
CDR3aa: CALLTGSGNTIYF

j_gene: TRBJ2-1
abundance: once
v_gene: TRBV5-1
d_gene: NA
CDR3nt: TGCGCCAGCAGCCCCGAAGGGGGTGAGCAGTTCTTC
CDR3aa: CASSPEGGEQFF

j_gene: TRBJ1-2
abundance: NA
v_gene: TRBV4-1
d_gene: NA
CDR3nt: TGCGCCAGCAGCCAAGACAGCAGGGCTGGGGGCTACACCTTC
CDR3aa: CASSQDSRAGGYTF

j_gene: TRBJ1-2
abundance: NA
v_gene: TRBV28
d_gene: NA
CDR3nt: TGTGCCAGCAGTTTAGATCGACAGGCTAACTATGGCTACACCTTC
CDR3aa: CASSLDRQANYGYTF

j_gene: TRBJ2-5
abundance: NA
v_gene: TRBV11-2
d_gene: NA
CDR3nt: TGTGCCAGCAGCTTAGGGACAGCGCAAGAGACCCAGTACTTC
CDR3aa: CASSLGTAQETQYF

j_gene: TRBJ2-1
abundance: once
v_gene: TRBV25-1
d_gene: NA
CDR3nt: TGTGCCAGCAGACCTGCGACCTACAATGAGCAGTTCTTC
CDR3aa: CASRPATYNEQFF

j_gene: TRBJ2-4
abundance: NA
v_gene: TRBV2
d_gene: TRBD1
CDR3nt: TGTGCCAGCAGAGGGACAGGAGCAACCATTCAGTACTTC
CDR3aa: CASRGTGATIQYF

j_gene: TRBJ2-7
abundance: NA
v_gene: TRBV30
d_gene: TRBD2
CDR3nt: TGTGCCTGGAGTGTACTAGCGGGGGGCCCCCCGTACTTC
CDR3aa: CAWSVLAGGPPYF

j_gene: TRBJ2-3
abundance: NA
v_gene: TRBV5-1
d_gene: TRBD2
CDR3nt: TGCGCCAGCAGCGGACTAGCGGGCACAGATACGCAGTATTTT
CDR3aa: CASSGLAGTDTQYF

j_gene: TRBJ2-3
abundance: NA
v_gene: TRBV25-1
d_gene: NA
CDR3nt: TGTGCCAGCAGCGCCCAGAACCCAGGTAGCACAGATACGCAGTATTTT
CDR3aa: CASSAQNPGSTDTQYF

j_gene: TRBJ1-1
abundance: NA
v_gene: TRBV5-1
d_gene: NA
CDR3nt: TGCGCCAGCAGCTTGGGAGGTCTTACTGAAGCTTTCTTT
CDR3aa: CASSLGGLTEAFF

j_gene: TRBJ1-2
abundance: NA
v_gene: TRBV18
d_gene: TRBD1
CDR3nt: TGTGCCAGCTCACCGCCCGCGGGAGGAGGGGGCCTTGGCTACACCTTC
CDR3aa: CASSPPAGGGGLGYTF

j_gene: TRBJ2-1
abundance: NA
v_gene: TRBV6-6
d_gene: TRBD2
CDR3nt: TGTGCCAGCAGCCACAGCGGGGGTCCCACCTACAATGAGCAGTTCTTC
CDR3aa: CASSHSGGPTYNEQFF

j_gene: TRBJ2-5
abundance: NA
v_gene: TRBV30
d_gene: TRBD2
CDR3nt: TGTGCCTGGGTACCGGGACTAGCCCAAGAGACCCAGTACTTC
CDR3aa: CAWVPGLAQETQYF

j_gene: TRBJ1-3
abundance: NA
v_gene: TRBV7-9
d_gene: NA
CDR3nt: TGTGCCAGCAGCTCGCTCGGCGGAAACACCATATATTTT
CDR3aa: CASSSLGGNTIYF

j_gene: TRBJ2-7
abundance: NA
v_gene: TRBV6-1
d_gene: TRBD1
CDR3nt: TGTGCCAGCAGCGGCAGGGGGTTCTCCTACGAGCAGTACTTC
CDR3aa: CASSGRGFSYEQYF

j_gene: TRBJ1-6
abundance: NA
v_gene: TRBV2
d_gene: NA
CDR3nt: TGTGCCAGTTTGGAGACAGTAAGTTCACCCCTCCACTTT
CDR3aa: CASLETVSSPLHF

j_gene: TRBJ1-2
abundance: NA
v_gene: TRBV18
d_gene: NA
CDR3nt: TGTGCCAGCTCACCAGATCCACCGCCGTATGGCTACACCTTC
CDR3aa: CASSPDPPPYGYTF

j_gene: TRBJ2-5
abundance: NA
v_gene: TRBV7-6
d_gene: TRBD1
CDR3nt: TGTGCCAGCAGCTCAGGACAGGGGGCCCCAGAGACCCAGTACTTC
CDR3aa: CASSSGQGAPETQYF

j_gene: TRBJ2-1
abundance: NA
v_gene: TRBV7-6
d_gene: TRBD2
CDR3nt: TGTGCCAGCAGTCGCGGTAGCGGGAGCTCCTACAATGAGCAGTTCTTC
CDR3aa: CASSRGSGSSYNEQFF

j_gene: TRBJ1-5
abundance: NA
v_gene: TRBV4-1
d_gene: NA
CDR3nt: TGCGCCAGCAGCCAAGGTTTCCAGGGCCAGCCCCAGCATTTT
CDR3aa: CASSQGFQGQPQHF

j_gene: TRBJ2-7
abundance: NA
v_gene: TRBV7-9
d_gene: NA
CDR3nt: TGTGCCAGCAGCGCCGGGGGGCCGTCCAAGGAGCAGTACTTC
CDR3aa: CASSAGGPSKEQYF

j_gene: TRBJ1-5
abundance: NA
v_gene: TRBV25-1
d_gene: NA
CDR3nt: TGTGCCAGCAGTCCCTACGGGACACTTAGCAATCAGCCCCAGCATTTT
CDR3aa: CASSPYGTLSNQPQHF

j_gene: TRBJ1-3
abundance: NA
v_gene: TRBV2
d_gene: NA
CDR3nt: TGTGCCAGCAGTAGGCGGGGGAGTTTCTCTGGAAACACCATATATTTT
CDR3aa: CASSRRGSFSGNTIYF

j_gene: TRBJ2-2
abundance: NA
v_gene: TRBV30
d_gene: TRBD2
CDR3nt: TGTGCCTGGAGTCTGCAGACTAGCGGGGGCTCCGGGCGGGAGCTGTTTTTT
CDR3aa: CAWSLQTSGGSGRELFF

j_gene: TRBJ1-1
abundance: NA
v_gene: TRBV5-1
d_gene: NA
CDR3nt: TGCGCCAGCAGCCCCGGTGGGAACTGGGCTGAAGCTTTCTTT
CDR3aa: CASSPGGNWAEAFF